This T cell receptor beta chain was recorded in a study of CD8 T cells in ankylosing spondylitis. The V and J ends lost 5 bases and 4 bases respectively, with 11 bases between them. The CDR3 length is 14 residues. CDR1 and CDR2 from the germline V gene are SEHNR and FQNEAQ (reference sequence). Whole-study results and caveats: As reported, disease-linked clones showed significant enrichment in matched ankylosing spondylitis synovial fluid. Previously reported in reactive arthritis synovial fluid and blood were some of the motif variants. Blood of patients with ankylosing spondylitis appeared to be characterized by a TCR beta motif of eight highly homologous variants.

This clonotype has a handful of counts. Its antigen remains unknown. Generation of TCR beta libraries employed quantitative 5'-RACE incorporating molecular barcodes. TCRdb reanalysed the 5' RACE reads using MiXCR and keeps one entry per CDR3 protein. The repertoire holds some 700,000 distinct CDR3 sequences, with 15% to 20% as singletons. V gene TRBV7-9 combines with J gene TRBJ1-4; maybe TRBD1 (6 bases). This TCR was sampled from a male donor with ankylosing spondylitis. The sequenced material came from blood, either unsorted or a sorted T cell fraction (not recorded which). The CDR3 nucleotides read TGTGCCAGCAGCGACGGACAGCTTAATGAAAAACTGTTTTTT. This sequence encodes CASSDGQLNEKLFF.